The rows below give T cell receptor beta chains drawn from one sample of a study of OX40 agonist ivuxolimab in advanced cancers. Produced via immunoSEQ multiplex PCR; TCRdb's table is partial and in-frame only. Of roughly 80,000 clones listed, around 86% were seen once; the top ten hold 0.6% to 0.8%. The specimen was CD4+ or CD8+ T cells sorted from blood, collected in a trial of the OX40 agonist ivuxolimab. Source of these receptors: an adult with an advanced solid tumor such as melanoma, head and neck, liver or kidney cancer. Both conserved end residues are trimmed from each CDR3. The D gene is left open where the match is weak.

v_gene: TRBV9; d_gene: TRBD1; CDR3aa: ASSAGQGTSPLH
v_gene: TRBV19; d_gene: TRBD2; CDR3aa: ASSARLADFQETQY
v_gene: TRBV6-6; d_gene: TRBD2; CDR3aa: ANLAGATQETQY
v_gene: TRBV4-2; d_gene: NA; CDR3aa: ASSQEISHLGYT
v_gene: TRBV7-2; d_gene: NA; CDR3aa: ASSLDWLATGELF
v_gene: TRBV9; d_gene: NA; CDR3aa: ASSVTQGNEKLF
v_gene: TRBV11-2; d_gene: TRBD1; CDR3aa: ASSLGGRGTEKLF
v_gene: TRBV29-1; d_gene: NA; CDR3aa: SVEGPTNEKLF
v_gene: TRBV2; d_gene: TRBD2; CDR3aa: ASSGQRGGYNEQF
v_gene: TRBV14; d_gene: NA; CDR3aa: ASSSVLSGANVLT
v_gene: TRBV27; d_gene: NA; CDR3aa: ASRQGVADTGELF
v_gene: TRBV11-3; d_gene: TRBD2; CDR3aa: ASSLDRTSGGTAEQY
v_gene: TRBV30; d_gene: NA; CDR3aa: AWGVEGYT
v_gene: TRBV9; d_gene: NA; CDR3aa: ASSPRGFGNYGYT
v_gene: TRBV20-1; d_gene: NA; CDR3aa: SVGGNTEAF
v_gene: TRBV21-1; d_gene: NA; CDR3aa: ASSLVLAKNIQY
v_gene: TRBV5-1; d_gene: NA; CDR3aa: ATGVGAGGSEQY
v_gene: TRBV11-1; d_gene: NA; CDR3aa: ASSLGLAKDTQY
v_gene: TRBV30; d_gene: NA; CDR3aa: AWNKPGQLNGYT
v_gene: TRBV29-1; d_gene: NA; CDR3aa: SGGTGNTEAF
v_gene: TRBV4-2; d_gene: NA; CDR3aa: ASSLAVGRDLANVLT
v_gene: TRBV5-1; d_gene: TRBD1; CDR3aa: ASSLVQGGAYEQY
v_gene: TRBV25-1; d_gene: TRBD1; CDR3aa: ASSEFFSGQGNGYT
v_gene: TRBV19; d_gene: NA; CDR3aa: ASTLGSSLVATNEKLF
v_gene: TRBV12-5; d_gene: NA; CDR3aa: ASGLVYNSWGGPYNEQF
v_gene: TRBV5-1; d_gene: NA; CDR3aa: ASRGRRDTGELF
v_gene: TRBV12-5; d_gene: TRBD1; CDR3aa: ASGWLGTGTDTQY
v_gene: TRBV5-6; d_gene: NA; CDR3aa: ASSLAPYSYEQY
v_gene: TRBV6-6; d_gene: NA; CDR3aa: ASRDGGTGTEAF
v_gene: TRBV30; d_gene: TRBD2; CDR3aa: AWTLQRGGRATYNEQF
v_gene: TRBV6-1; d_gene: NA; CDR3aa: ASRQGGNEQY
v_gene: TRBV30; d_gene: TRBD1; CDR3aa: AWSPGTATYEQY
v_gene: TRBV6-5; d_gene: NA; CDR3aa: ASSYSTASAGPEQY
v_gene: TRBV7-2; d_gene: TRBD1; CDR3aa: ASSNRGGQPQH
v_gene: TRBV18; d_gene: NA; CDR3aa: ASSQQGDQPQH
v_gene: TRBV18; d_gene: NA; CDR3aa: ASSPPVGRETQY
v_gene: TRBV6-6; d_gene: NA; CDR3aa: ASSYSMENTEAF
v_gene: TRBV19; d_gene: NA; CDR3aa: ASSILQGPNEKLF
v_gene: TRBV4-1; d_gene: TRBD1; CDR3aa: ASSRAGTGWQETQY
v_gene: TRBV5-4; d_gene: NA; CDR3aa: ASSLGYGENGYT
v_gene: TRBV14; d_gene: NA; CDR3aa: ASSRSSAGELF
v_gene: TRBV19; d_gene: TRBD1; CDR3aa: ASSIAGSGGSSGSYNSPLH
v_gene: TRBV4-3; d_gene: TRBD1; CDR3aa: ASRDQGEDNYGYT
v_gene: TRBV5-4; d_gene: NA; CDR3aa: ASSFSGAGYT
v_gene: TRBV28; d_gene: NA; CDR3aa: ASSSAGQSGNTIY
v_gene: TRBV2; d_gene: NA; CDR3aa: ASRAFRDRQSRNTIY
v_gene: TRBV7-9; d_gene: NA; CDR3aa: ASSRTGYGYT
v_gene: TRBV9; d_gene: TRBD2; CDR3aa: ASSAGLERGGRTTEQY
v_gene: TRBV2; d_gene: TRBD1; CDR3aa: ASRRGTGNGYT
v_gene: TRBV25-1; d_gene: TRBD2; CDR3aa: ASSISGGANEQF
v_gene: TRBV6-1; d_gene: NA; CDR3aa: ASSEATPSSYEQY
v_gene: TRBV18; d_gene: TRBD1; CDR3aa: ASSRNRDRENIQY
v_gene: TRBV5-5; d_gene: NA; CDR3aa: ASSLSPNVGNQPQH
v_gene: TRBV19; d_gene: TRBD1; CDR3aa: ASSQGANSNQPQH
v_gene: TRBV19; d_gene: TRBD1; CDR3aa: ASSGTGSGQPQH
v_gene: TRBV6-5; d_gene: NA; CDR3aa: ASSYSRITEAF
v_gene: TRBV5-1; d_gene: TRBD1; CDR3aa: ASSLQGGGTDTQY